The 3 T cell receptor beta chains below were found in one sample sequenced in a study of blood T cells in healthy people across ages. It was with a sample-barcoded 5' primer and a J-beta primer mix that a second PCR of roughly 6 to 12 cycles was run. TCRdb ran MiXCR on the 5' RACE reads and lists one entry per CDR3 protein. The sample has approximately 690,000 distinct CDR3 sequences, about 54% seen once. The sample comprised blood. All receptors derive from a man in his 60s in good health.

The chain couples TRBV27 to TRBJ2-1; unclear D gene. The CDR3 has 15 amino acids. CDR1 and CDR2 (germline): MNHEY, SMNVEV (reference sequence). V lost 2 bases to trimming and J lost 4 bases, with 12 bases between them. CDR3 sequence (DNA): TGTGCCAGCAGTTTAGGAGAGCCCTCTTACAATGAGCAGTTCTTC. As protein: CASSLGEPSYNEQFF.

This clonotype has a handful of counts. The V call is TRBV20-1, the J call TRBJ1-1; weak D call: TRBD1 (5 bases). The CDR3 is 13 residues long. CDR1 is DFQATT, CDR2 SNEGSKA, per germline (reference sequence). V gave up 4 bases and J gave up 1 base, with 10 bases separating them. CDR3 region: CSAIARANTEAFF. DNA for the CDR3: TGCAGTGCTATCGCCAGGGCGAACACTGAAGCTTTCTTT.

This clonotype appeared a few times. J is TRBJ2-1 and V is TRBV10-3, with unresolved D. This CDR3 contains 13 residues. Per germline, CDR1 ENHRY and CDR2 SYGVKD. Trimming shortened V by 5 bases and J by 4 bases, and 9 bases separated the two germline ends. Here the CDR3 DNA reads TGTGCCATCAGTTCAATACAGTACAATGAGCAGTTCTTC. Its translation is CAISSIQYNEQFF.